Below are 8 T cell receptor beta chains sequenced from a single sample in a study of CD8+ T cells in alopecia areata. cDNA reverse transcribed from extracted RNA served as the sequencing template. Clones were sequenced by immunoSEQ multiplex PCR, and TCRdb holds only the in-frame ones, with some missing. The table lists tens of thousands of clones, around 30% of them singletons. Treatment: oral pan-JAK inhibitor, 5-10 mg twice daily. The source was CD8+ T cells sorted from blood, collected at week 4, from a patient treated with tofacitinib. These TCRs come from a human donor with alopecia areata.

The V and J genes are TRBV9 and TRBJ2-1; TRBD2 agrees at 10 bases. V dropped 4 bases and J dropped 3; count of bases not matched to a gene: 4. The CDR3 consists of 15 residues. CDR1 is SGDLS and CDR2 is YYNGEE in the germline V gene. This chain's CDR3 is CASSPRTSGYNEQFF. The CDR3 DNA follows: TGTGCCAGCAGCCCACGGACTAGCGGCTACAATGAGCAGTTCTTC.

The V call is TRBV6-5, the J call TRBJ1-1; D unclear. This CDR3 spans 15 amino acids. The germline CDR1 and CDR2 sequences are MNHEY and SVGAGI. V lost 2 bases and J 1 base, leaving 11 bases between the germline ends. CDR3: CASSYKVAGNTEAFF. The CDR3 DNA is TGTGCCAGCAGTTACAAGGTCGCAGGGAACACTGAAGCTTTCTTT.

V and J are TRBV11-3 and TRBJ2-3; perhaps D is TRBD1 or TRBD2 (5 bases each). CDR3 length equals 16 residues. From germline, CDR1 is SGHNT and CDR2 YENEEA. V was cut by 0 bases and J by 2 bases, with 12 bases left in between. In nucleotides, the CDR3 is TGTGCCAGCAGCTTAGAGGGGGAGACCGACACAGATACGCAGTATTTT. This codes for CASSLEGETDTDTQYF.

The chain uses TRBV7-3 and TRBJ2-2, with TRBD2 matching 9 bases. Trimming removed 7 bases from V and 1 base from J; junction bases left unmatched: 7. This CDR3 comprises 16 residues. Germline V gives CDR1 SGHTA, CDR2 FQGTGA. The CDR3 region has the DNA TGTGCCAGCATCCTGGGAGCGGGAGGGAACACCGGGGAGCTGTTTTTT. Protein product: CASILGAGGNTGELFF.

This clone was counted a single time. The V and J genes are TRBV4-2 and TRBJ2-3; TRBD2 matches 8 bases. Losses at the gene ends were 4 bases for V and 0 bases for J; bases not matched to a gene: 6. CDR3 size: 16 residues. The germline V gene encodes CDR1 LGHNA and CDR2 YNFKEQ. CDR3 nucleotide sequence: TGTGCCAGCAGCCGAACTAGCGGAGGTAGCACAGATACGCAGTATTTT. Amino acid sequence: CASSRTSGGSTDTQYF.

This clone has just a few counts. The chain uses TRBV29-1 and TRBJ2-2, with no clear D. V was trimmed by 5 bases and J by 0 bases, leaving 4 bases between them. The CDR3 is made up of 12 amino acids. From germline, CDR1 is SQVTM and CDR2 ANQGSEA. DNA of the CDR3: TGCAGCGTTAAGCCGAACACCGGGGAGCTGTTTTTT. Translating gives CSVKPNTGELFF.

The chain is built from TRBV6-5 and TRBJ2-5; 10 positions agree with TRBD2. Matching the DNA end better, TRBJ2-7 makes the J call doubtful. The CDR3 is made up of 15 amino acids. Germline CDR1 MNHEY, CDR2 SVGAGI. The CDR3 loop reads CASSLGTSAIYEQYF. The CDR3 nucleotides read TGTGCCAGCAGTTTAGGGACTAGCGCAATCTACGAGCAGTACTTC.

The chain combines TRBV7-3 with TRBJ2-1; weak D call: TRBD2 (5 bases). V lost 3 bases and J lost 6, with 9 bases in between. Germline loops: CDR1 SGHTA, CDR2 FQGTGA. The CDR3 covers 13 residues. CDR3 sequence reads: CASSFVGGNEQFF. In DNA, the CDR3 is TGTGCCAGCAGCTTTGTCGGAGGCAATGAGCAGTTCTTC.